Listed here are 26 T cell receptor beta chains from one sample, sequenced in a study of blood T cell repertoires in COVID-19. Sequencing was performed with immunoSEQ multiplex PCR; in TCRdb, only in-frame clones are kept and a portion is missing. The data contain about 150,000 clones, approximately 80% of them singletons. Sequencing was performed on peripheral blood. These receptors were taken from a woman aged 45-60 years with acute or convalescent COVID-19.

This clone appeared a few times. V usage is TRBV29-1 and J usage is TRBJ2-5; D ambiguous. The CDR3 has 11 amino acids. Trimming took off 7 bases at V and 2 bases at J, with 8 bases between the two ends. The V gene's germline CDR1 is SQVTM and CDR2 ANQGSEA. The CDR3 DNA reads TGCAGCGGACTCGAGCAAGAGACCCAGTACTTC. Translating it yields CSGLEQETQYF. Filled out from reference TRBV29-1 and TRBJ2-5, the complete variable domain reads SAVISQKPSRDICQRGTSLTIQCQVDSQVTMMFWYRQQPGQSLTLIATANQGSEATYESGFVIDKFPISRPNLTFSTLTVSNMSPEDSSIYLCSGLEQETQYFGPGTRLLVL.

The chain is built from TRBV5-6 and TRBJ1-6, with 8 positions matching TRBD1. The CDR3 has 18 residues. The germline V gene has CDR1 SGHDT and CDR2 YYEEEE. V trimming: 5 bases; J trimming: 8 bases; junction bases outside the gene matches: 18. The CDR3 is CASRRDGTGPLGDSPLHF. The CDR3 DNA follows: TGTGCCAGCAGGCGTGACGGGACAGGTCCCCTCGGGGATTCACCCCTCCACTTT. The full variable domain, completed using reference TRBV5-6 and TRBJ1-6, is DAGVTQSPTHLIKTRGQQVTLRCSPKSGHDTVSWYQQALGQGPQFIFQYYEEEERQRGNFPDRFSGHQFPNYSSELNVNALLLGDSALYLCASRRDGTGPLGDSPLHFGNGTRLTVT.

This clone has a handful of counts. The CDR3 spells CASSQGFGIDTQYF. CDR3 nucleotide sequence: TGTGCCAGCAGCCAAGGGTTCGGGATAGATACGCAGTATTTT. The chain carries TRBV3-1 (or the pseudogene TRBV3-2) and TRBJ2-3; tentative D call: TRBD2 (5 bases). The CDR3 extends over 14 amino acids. V was pared by 1 base and J by 5 bases, with 10 bases between. Germline V lookup: CDR1 LGHDT, CDR2 YNNKEL (reference sequence).

The V call is TRBV7-2, the J call TRBJ1-6; TRBD1 is a possible D gene (5 bases). Germline-derived CDR1 and CDR2 are SGHTA and FQGNSA. V lost 1 base and J lost 7, with 11 bases in between. The CDR3 extends over 15 amino acids. This chain's CDR3 is CASSLVVKGNSPLHF. The CDR3 coding sequence is TGTGCCAGCAGCTTAGTCGTTAAGGGGAATTCACCCCTCCACTTT.

Points on this clone: Other DNA sequences in the same sample also yield this CDR3. The gene calls are TRBV6-2 or TRBV6-3 and TRBJ1-2, with TRBD1 matching 9 bases. This CDR3 comprises 15 residues. Germline-derived CDR1 and CDR2 are MNHEY and SVGEGT. V lost 0 bases to trimming and J lost 5 bases; unmatched junction nucleotides: 4. CDR3: CASSYSGDRAYGYTF. The CDR3 nucleotides are TGTGCCAGCAGTTACTCGGGGGACAGGGCTTATGGCTACACCTTC.

The chain is built from TRBV3-1 (or the pseudogene TRBV3-2) and TRBJ1-1, with 8 bases that match TRBD1. Per germline, CDR1 LGHDT and CDR2 YNNKEL (reference sequence). The CDR3 is made up of 16 amino acids. The V gene end was trimmed by 0 bases and the J gene end by 6 bases; junction bases not matched to a gene: 9. This chain's CDR3 is CASSQDDRGLGAEAFF. The CDR3 DNA is TGTGCCAGCAGCCAAGACGACAGGGGACTTGGGGCTGAAGCTTTCTTT.

In its sample, this clone was seen a few times. The chain couples TRBV6-2 or TRBV6-3 to TRBJ2-3; perhaps TRBD2 as D (6 bases). The V gene's germline CDR1 is MNHEY and CDR2 SVGEGT. CDR3 length: 15 amino acids. The germline V and J ends were trimmed by 3 bases and 1 base, with 11 bases remaining between them. The CDR3 sequence is CASSYLAPGTDTQYF. Written as DNA, the CDR3 is TGTGCCAGCAGTTATCTAGCGCCCGGCACAGATACGCAGTATTTT.

This chain connects TRBV25-1 to TRBJ2-5, with 9 bases that match TRBD2. The germline V gene has CDR1 MGHDK and CDR2 SYGVNS. The J segment lost 7 bases and the V segment lost 4 bases, leaving 7 bases of the junction unmatched. The CDR3 consists of 14 residues. The CDR3 nucleotides are TGTGCCAGCAGTGGCGGGGGGGCGCGAGTGACCCAGTACTTC. The encoded protein is CASSGGGARVTQYF.

The chain links TRBV2 to TRBJ2-5; D may be TRBD2 (7 bases). V dropped 1 base and J dropped 5 bases, with 14 bases sitting between them. CDR3 size: 15 residues. The germline gives CDR1 SNHLY, CDR2 FYNNEI. CDR3 protein: CASSEVWGGAETQYF. DNA for the CDR3: TGTGCCAGCAGTGAAGTTTGGGGGGGGGCCGAGACCCAGTACTTC.

Comments on this clone: A junction boundary mismatches the germline segment, possibly from a read error. V usage is TRBV28 and J usage is TRBJ2-4; 8 nucleotides match TRBD2. The CDR3 loop spans 15 amino acids. The germline CDR1 and CDR2 sequences are MDHEN and SYDVKM. CDR3 in amino acids: CASSPPGLAQNIQYF. The CDR3 DNA follows: TGTGCCAGCAGTCCACCCGGACTAGCCCAAAACATTCAGTACTTC.

This chain joins TRBV20-1 and TRBJ2-7, with unresolved D. CDR3 length: 11 residues. CDR1 DFQATT and CDR2 SNEGSKA come from the germline V gene (reference sequence). Trimming stripped 2 bases from V and 5 bases from J, with 7 bases between. The CDR3, as DNA: TGCAGTGCTAGACAACACCACGAGCAGTACTTC. Protein product: CSARQHHEQYF.

This clone was found once. This chain uses TRBV2 with TRBJ2-1; 8 bases line up with TRBD2. Per germline, CDR1 SNHLY and CDR2 FYNNEI. The CDR3 runs to 15 residues. Trimming at V came to 2 bases and at J to 3 bases, leaving 3 bases not matched to a gene. The CDR3 loop reads CASSELAGGYNEQFF. The CDR3 DNA follows: TGTGCCAGCAGTGAACTCGCGGGGGGCTACAATGAGCAGTTCTTC.

The table lists this clone with a few counts. V and J are TRBV11-1 and TRBJ2-1; D possibly corresponds to TRBD1 (6 bases). V shed 8 bases and J shed 6 bases, with 11 bases lying between them. Germline CDR1 SGHAT, CDR2 FQDESV (reference sequence). This CDR3 has 12 amino acids. CDR3 DNA sequence: TGTGCCAGCTCTCAGGGGACCAATGAGCAGTTCTTC. This gives the protein CASSQGTNEQFF.

The rearrangement links TRBV15 to TRBJ1-5; no reliable D call. Trimming took 8 bases from V and 1 from J, leaving 12 bases between them. This CDR3 contains 14 residues. The germline V gene has CDR1 LNHNV and CDR2 YYDKDF (reference sequence). Written as DNA, the CDR3 is TGTGCCACCTCGGGGAAGGTCAGCAATCAGCCCCAGCATTTT. Amino acids: CATSGKVSNQPQHF. The whole variable domain, remainder taken from reference TRBV15 and TRBJ1-5, is DAMVIQNPRYQVTQFGKPVTLSCSQTLNHNVMYWYQQKSSQAPKLLFHYYDKDFNNEADTPDNFQSRRPNTSFCFLDIRSPGLGDTAMYLCATSGKVSNQPQHFGDGTRLSIL.

This clone turned up a few times. This chain joins TRBV7-8 and TRBJ1-6, with TRBD1 matching over 9 bases. The germline CDR1 and CDR2 sequences are SGHVS and FQNEAQ. There are 18 residues in the CDR3. J gave up 6 bases and V 3 bases, and 12 bases lay outside the gene matches. CDR3 loop: CASSFNSGQGLSNSPLHF. CDR3 nucleotides: TGTGCCAGCAGCTTTAATTCGGGACAGGGTCTTTCTAATTCACCCCTCCACTTT.

The chain has TRBV9 and TRBJ2-1, with 9 bases identical to TRBD1. The J segment lost 10 bases and the V segment lost 3 bases, leaving 8 bases of the junction unmatched. The CDR3 sequence is 14 residues long. CDR1 and CDR2 (germline): SGDLS, YYNGEE. CDR3: CASSGRDREMEQFF. The CDR3 nucleotides read TGTGCCAGCAGCGGCCGGGACAGGGAAATGGAGCAGTTCTTC.

The V and J genes are TRBV7-2 and TRBJ2-7, with D unclear. CDR3 length: 13 residues. Germline-derived CDR1 and CDR2 are SGHTA and FQGNSA. V was shortened by 1 base and J by 7 bases, with 11 bases between the two germline ends. CDR3 DNA: TGTGCCAGCAGCTTAGGGTCCAGGTCGGAGCAGTACTTC. This gives the protein CASSLGSRSEQYF.

This sequence joins TRBV5-6 and TRBJ1-2; TRBD1 is a possible D gene (5 bases). Looked up from germline, CDR1 is SGHDT and CDR2 is YYEEEE. The CDR3 extends over 16 amino acids. Trimming pared 0 bases from V and 4 bases from J, leaving 16 bases between. CDR3 nucleotide sequence: TGTGCCAGCAGCTTGGCCGGAGGGGCCCGGGGCTATGGCTACACCTTC. Encoded protein: CASSLAGGARGYGYTF.

The rearrangement uses TRBV1 and TRBJ2-3; the table's D call TRBD2 went unverified against the DNA. TRBV1 is recorded as a pseudogene. The CDR3 is 15 amino acids. DNA for the CDR3: TGCACCAGCAGCCAAGTCCGCGCCCTTGAGGATACGCAGTATTTT. This translates into CTSSQVRALEDTQYF.

The chain has TRBV11-2 and TRBJ2-7; 10 positions match TRBD2. The CDR3 runs to 15 residues. V trimming: 4 bases; J trimming: 0 bases; junction bases outside the gene matches: 3. Looked up from germline, CDR1 is SGHAT and CDR2 is FQNNGV. CDR3 nucleotide sequence: TGTGCCAGCAGCTATAGCGGGGGGTACTCCTACGAGCAGTACTTC. This gives the protein CASSYSGGYSYEQYF. The whole variable domain, filled in from reference TRBV11-2 and TRBJ2-7, reads EAGVAQSPRYKIIEKRQSVAFWCNPISGHATLYWYQQILGQGPKLLIQFQNNGVVDDSQLPKDRFSAERLKGVDSTLKIQPAKLEDSAVYLCASSYSGGYSYEQYFGPGTRLTVT.

The gene calls are TRBV13 and TRBJ2-2, with TRBD1 identical over 7 bases. The junction had 4 bases not matched to a gene; V was cut back by 8 bases and J by 1 base. Germline V CDR1 and CDR2: PRHDT, FYEKMQ (reference sequence). This CDR3 spans 14 amino acids. The CDR3 loop is CASLRTGNTGELFF. CDR3 DNA sequence: TGTGCCAGCCTTAGGACAGGGAACACCGGGGAGCTGTTTTTT.

The rearrangement joins TRBV7-6 to TRBJ1-1; D uncertain. The CDR3 has 13 amino acids. V lost 5 bases to trimming and J lost 7 bases, with 14 bases between them. CDR1 and CDR2 (germline): SGHVS, FNYEAQ. CDR3 loop: CASSRAFAGEAFF. CDR3 in DNA: TGTGCCAGCAGCCGGGCCTTCGCGGGTGAAGCTTTCTTT.

This clone was seen a single time. This chain connects TRBV5-4 to TRBJ2-5, with a tentative D call TRBD1 (5 bases). V dropped 0 bases and J dropped 4 bases, with 10 bases sitting between them. This CDR3 spans 14 amino acids. Germline CDR1 is SGHNT and CDR2 is YYREEE (reference sequence). For the CDR3, the DNA is TGTGCCAGCAGCTTGGACAGGTTCGGAGAGACCCAGTACTTC. Its protein is CASSLDRFGETQYF.

This CDR3 is CASSLTGPTEAFF. The CDR3 nucleotides are TGCGCCAGCAGCCTTACAGGGCCCACTGAAGCTTTCTTT. The rearrangement uses TRBV5-1 and TRBJ1-1, with D possibly matching TRBD1 (6 bases). The CDR3 runs 13 residues. Germline values: CDR1 SGHRS, CDR2 YFSETQ. V gave up 4 bases and J gave up 4 bases, with 11 bases separating them.

This clone was seen only a few times. The J gene is TRBJ1-2, the V gene TRBV7-9, with 8 positions matching TRBD1. The length of the CDR3 is 15 residues. Germline values: CDR1 SEHNR, CDR2 FQNEAQ (reference sequence). V gave up 2 bases and J gave up 8 bases; unmatched junction bases: 10. For the CDR3, the DNA is TGTGCCAGCAGCTTAAATGCAGGGGGCGTTAGCGGCTACACCTTC. As protein: CASSLNAGGVSGYTF.

This chain links TRBV7-2 with TRBJ1-1, with TRBD1 identical over 12 bases. The J segment lost 5 bases and the V segment lost 4 bases, leaving 5 bases of the junction unmatched. CDR1 and CDR2 (germline): SGHTA, FQGNSA. CDR3 length: 15 amino acids. The CDR3 coding sequence is TGTGCCAGCAGCTGGGGACAGGGGGCGGAAACTGAAGCTTTCTTT. Protein product: CASSWGQGAETEAFF.